Listed below are T cell receptor beta chains from one sample, sequenced in a study of blood T cell repertoires in COVID-19. Sequenced by immunoSEQ multiplex PCR; TCRdb stores in-frame clones only, minus some. Altogether 200,000 to 250,000 clones are present, 70% to 90% being singletons, with the ten largest covering 6.2%. Sequencing was carried out using peripheral blood. The receptors originated from a man between 60 and 75 years old with acute or convalescent COVID-19. Each CDR3 is given with its conserved first and last residue. Each record gives: clone size, V gene, J gene, D gene, CDR3 protein, CDR3 DNA. D genes are given only for firm matches. Size values are once, few and many counts, or a class for expanded clones, and some rows have none.

>NA|TRBV19|TRBJ1-5|TRBD1
CASSIAPGQGVGGNQPQHF
TGTGCCAGTAGTATTGCCCCGGGACAGGGAGTCGGAGGCAATCAGCCCCAGCATTTT
>NA|TRBV5-8|TRBJ2-5|TRBD1
CASSRRGGGETQYF
TGTGCCAGCAGCAGGCGAGGGGGCGGGGAGACCCAGTACTTC
>NA|TRBV6-5|TRBJ2-7|TRBD2
CATRSSSGSYEQYF
TGTGCCACCCGCTCTTCTAGCGGGAGCTACGAGCAGTACTTC
>few|TRBV27|TRBJ1-4|NA
CASSPRGSSPLEELFF
TGTGCCAGCAGTCCCCGCGGAAGTTCCCCCTTGGAGGAACTGTTTTTT
>NA|TRBV7-2|TRBJ1-6|NA
CASSLESGVNSPLHF
TGTGCCAGCAGCTTAGAGTCAGGGGTTAATTCACCCCTCCACTTT
>NA|TRBV19|TRBJ1-2|TRBD1
CASSMSGGLGYTF
TGTGCCAGTAGTATGTCAGGGGGCCTTGGCTACACCTTC
>NA|TRBV7-2|TRBJ1-2|TRBD1
CASSLNRGLGSDTF
TGTGCCAGCAGCTTAAACAGGGGGCTGGGAAGCGACACCTTC
>once|TRBV28|TRBJ2-7|TRBD1
CASSPRPFTGGEQYF
TGTGCCAGCAGTCCTCGACCCTTCACAGGGGGCGAGCAGTACTTC
>NA|TRBV11-3|TRBJ1-2|TRBD1
CASSLAGTAVGYTF
TGTGCCAGCAGCTTAGCTGGGACAGCCGTCGGCTACACCTTC
>NA|TRBV6-4|TRBJ2-1|TRBD2
CASSYSGKNEQFF
TGTGCCAGCAGTTATAGCGGGAAGAATGAGCAGTTCTTC
>NA|TRBV28|TRBJ2-7|NA
CASSYGHYEQYF
TGTGCCAGCAGTTACGGACACTACGAGCAGTACTTC
>NA|TRBV19|TRBJ2-4|NA
CASSIGLAKNIQYF
TGTGCCAGTAGTATCGGGTTAGCCAAAAACATTCAGTACTTC
>NA|TRBV29-1|TRBJ2-7|NA
CSVETPRSYEQYF
TGCAGCGTTGAGACACCCCGCTCCTACGAGCAGTACTTC
>once|TRBV6-2/TRBV6-3|TRBJ2-1|NA
CASSLGPVDYNEQFF
TGTGCCAGCAGTTTGGGGCCGGTGGACTACAATGAGCAGTTCTTC
>NA|TRBV30|TRBJ2-7|TRBD1
CACHGTGTSYEQYF
TGTGCCTGCCACGGGACAGGAACCTCCTACGAGCAGTACTTC
>NA|TRBV28|TRBJ2-1|NA
CASSLPRDSGEQFF
TGTGCCAGCAGCCTCCCCCGGGACTCCGGGGAGCAGTTCTTC
>NA|TRBV19|TRBJ1-5|NA
CASSILGEGQPQHF
TGTGCCAGTAGTATATTAGGGGAGGGACAGCCCCAGCATTTT
>NA|TRBV29-1|TRBJ1-4|TRBD1
CSANTGGTNEKLFF
TGCAGCGCCAACACAGGGGGAACTAATGAAAAACTGTTTTTT
>once|TRBV15|TRBJ2-1|NA
CATSRGRNEQFF
TGTGCCACCAGCAGAGGGAGGAATGAGCAGTTCTTC
>few|TRBV4-3|TRBJ2-3|TRBD2
CASSQGAGVGTDTQYF
TGCGCCAGCAGCCAAGGGGCGGGAGTTGGCACAGATACGCAGTATTTT
>NA|TRBV9|TRBJ1-1|NA
CASSPPGLIAEAFF
TGTGCCAGCAGCCCCCCAGGGTTGATTGCTGAAGCTTTCTTT
>NA|TRBV3-1/TRBV3-2|TRBJ2-7|NA
CASSQGRLPAHEQYF
TGTGCCAGCAGCCAAGGCAGACTACCGGCCCACGAGCAGTACTTC
>NA|TRBV19|TRBJ2-7|NA
CASSITGRAGYEQYF
TGTGCCAGTAGTATCACGGGCAGGGCTGGCTACGAGCAGTACTTC
>NA|TRBV5-1|TRBJ1-4|NA
CASSSSGGNEKLFF
TGCGCCAGCAGCTCCAGCGGGGGGAATGAAAAACTGTTTTTT
>NA|TRBV11-3|TRBJ1-1|NA
CASSLERGRGAFF
TGTGCCAGCAGCTTAGAGCGGGGGCGTGGGGCTTTCTTT
>few|TRBV15|TRBJ2-7|NA
CATSRDGARLTPYEQYF
TGTGCCACCAGCAGAGATGGGGCTCGGCTTACCCCCTACGAGCAGTACTTC
>NA|TRBV7-9|TRBJ2-5|TRBD1
CASSFQGDPPKTQYF
TGTGCCAGCAGCTTCCAGGGGGATCCGCCCAAGACCCAGTACTTC
>NA|TRBV25-1|TRBJ1-1|NA
CASGPGGLNTEAFF
TGTGCCAGCGGACCGGGGGGGTTGAACACTGAAGCTTTCTTT
>NA|TRBV7-2|TRBJ1-3|TRBD1
CASSLQTGSSFTIYF
TGTGCCAGCAGCTTACAGACAGGGTCTTCATTCACCATATATTTT
>NA|TRBV5-6|TRBJ2-7|TRBD1
CASSLSGTGGLYEQYF
TGTGCCAGCAGCTTATCCGGGACAGGGGGCTTGTACGAGCAGTACTTC
>NA|TRBV30|TRBJ2-7|NA
CAWSPVYEQYF
TGTGCCTGGAGTCCTGTCTACGAGCAGTACTTC
>NA|TRBV4-2|TRBJ1-3|NA
CASSQEWQTPGNTIYF
TGTGCCAGCAGCCAAGAGTGGCAGACTCCTGGAAACACCATATATTTT
>NA|TRBV3-1/TRBV3-2|TRBJ2-1|TRBD2
CASRGLAGGYNEQFF
TGTGCCAGCCGTGGTCTAGCGGGAGGATACAATGAGCAGTTCTTC
>NA|TRBV5-1|TRBJ1-4|TRBD1
CASSPDRVGKLFF
TGCGCCAGCAGTCCGGACAGGGTAGGAAAACTGTTTTTT
>NA|TRBV11-3|TRBJ1-2|NA
CASSLRGAQGYTF
TGTGCCAGCAGCTTACGGGGGGCGCAGGGCTACACCTTC
>NA|TRBV4-3|TRBJ2-4|TRBD2
CASSQGAGEGLAKNIQYF
TGCGCCAGCAGCCAAGGGGCGGGGGAGGGACTAGCCAAAAACATTCAGTACTTC
>NA|TRBV7-3|TRBJ1-2|NA
CASSLTASREGSRSGYTF
TGTGCCAGCAGCTTAACAGCGAGCAGGGAGGGATCTCGGAGTGGCTACACCTTC
>once|TRBV9|TRBJ1-2|NA
CASSGSGGYTF
TGTGCCAGCAGCGGATCAGGGGGCTACACCTTC
>few|TRBV5-4|TRBJ2-1|TRBD2
CASKLAGGPGHEQFF
TGTGCCAGCAAGCTAGCGGGAGGGCCGGGCCATGAGCAGTTCTTC
>NA|TRBV3-1/TRBV3-2|TRBJ2-7|TRBD2
CASSPRTSHSYEQYF
TGTGCCAGCAGCCCGCGGACTAGTCATTCCTACGAGCAGTACTTC
>NA|TRBV4-2|TRBJ1-1|NA
CASSHAEGSTLFEAFF
TGTGCCAGCAGCCACGCGGAAGGCAGTACGCTTTTTGAAGCTTTCTTT
>NA|TRBV11-2|TRBJ2-5|TRBD2
CASSLEIWRAGAQETQYF
TGTGCCAGCAGCTTAGAGATTTGGAGAGCGGGGGCCCAAGAGACCCAGTACTTC
>NA|TRBV3-1/TRBV3-2|TRBJ2-1|TRBD2
CASSHPGGSGTQFF
TGTGCCAGCAGCCACCCGGGGGGTAGCGGGACGCAGTTCTTC
>NA|TRBV4-3|TRBJ2-4|NA
CASSQDRRDLQYF
TGCGCCAGCAGCCAAGATCGGAGGGACTTACAGTACTTC